This TCR beta chain was obtained from a study of CD8 T cells in ankylosing spondylitis. Study-level points and caveats: A motif in TCR beta, a set of roughly 8 highly homologous variants, appeared characteristic of ankylosing spondylitis blood. Previously reported in reactive arthritis synovial fluid and blood were some of the motif variants. Reportedly, significant enrichment of disease-linked clones occurred in matched ankylosing spondylitis synovial fluid.

Notes on this clonotype: Its antigen is as yet unknown.

CDR1 SGHRS and CDR2 YFSETQ come from the germline V gene. Trimming cost V 1 base and J 4 bases, with 11 bases left between them. This CDR3 has 15 residues. Each TCR beta library was made by quantitative 5'-RACE that incorporated molecular barcodes. One entry per CDR3 protein, called by TCRdb with MiXCR from the 5' RACE reads. The sample includes tens of thousands of distinct CDR3 sequences, about 6.8% of them seen just once. The clonotype comes from a male donor with ankylosing spondylitis or in good health (not recorded which). Sample: blood, either unsorted or a sorted T cell fraction (not recorded which). V gene TRBV5-1 combines with J gene TRBJ2-2; D might be TRBD1 (5 bases). CDR3 protein: CASSLSQGGTGELFF. The CDR3 nucleotides read TGCGCCAGCAGCTTGAGTCAGGGTGGCACCGGGGAGCTGTTTTTT.